This TCR beta chain comes out of a study of breast tumors, draining lymph nodes, adjacent tissues. TCRdb called the multiplex PCR reads again in MiXCR, with one record for every CDR3 protein. The repertoire holds under 70,000 distinct CDR3 sequences, with less than 50% as singletons. On this clonotype: What it recognizes is unknown. The germline gene is not matched at one end of the junction; a read error may be the cause.

The CDR3 has 13 amino acids. Germline CDR1 and CDR2: DFQATT and SNEGSKA (reference sequence). Study-level points and caveats: Data fit most tumor T cells coming from lymph node, expanding in tumor. Tumors had less TCR diversity than lymph nodes, more than nontumor tissue. Luminal-like breast cancer showed significantly greater tumor-nontumor repertoire similarity than basal-like breast cancer did. Data only fit, rather than demonstrated, lymph node origin of most tumor T cells.

The TCR was taken from a female donor with breast cancer. Some clones in this sample may be carry-over from other donors' samples. The specimen was breast tumor tissue. This chain connects TRBV20-1 to TRBJ2-5; 7 bases fit TRBD1. CDR3 in amino acids: CSTEQGTRENQYF. The CDR3 DNA follows: TGCAGTACGGAACAGGGGACCAGAGAGAACCAGTACTTC.